This TCR beta chain was sequenced in a study of T cell repertoires in cytomegalovirus infection. Overall study context: Selection of CMV epitopes for the study included recently identified HLA-C-restricted and well-studied HLA-B-restricted ones. Evidence of both CMV infection and a matching HLA type came from public TCR beta signatures. Study conclusions and caveats: It was HLA-C-restricted CMV-specific TCR beta clonotypes that dominated the response ex vivo.

As to this clonotype: The antigen is unknown.

This CDR3 region has 16 residues. CDR1 and CDR2 (germline): MNHEY, SVGEGT. V shed 5 bases and J shed 3 bases, with 19 bases lying between them. TCRdb reprocessed the reads with MiXCR, giving one entry per CDR3 protein. The table includes roughly 990,000 distinct CDR3 sequences, less than 40% detected once. The genes are TRBV6-2 or TRBV6-3 and TRBJ1-1; a possible D gene is TRBD1 (6 bases). The receptor's source is a human donor in good health (CMV status not recorded). Some clones in this sample may be carry-over from other donors' samples. The material sequenced was cultured CD8+ T cells from PBMCs, taken from culture after CMV antigen stimulation. This CDR3 is CASSPISGTSDTEAFF. CDR3 DNA sequence: TGTGCCAGCAGTCCAATTTCAGGGACATCTGACACTGAAGCTTTCTTT.